The T cell receptor beta chain under discussion was sequenced for a study of CD8 T cells in ankylosing spondylitis. Note on this clonotype: The antigen remains unidentified.

General study points: Prior literature has documented some motif variants in synovial fluid and blood from reactive arthritis. A TCR beta motif made of eight highly homologous variants seemed typical of ankylosing spondylitis blood. As reported, disease-linked clones showed significant enrichment in matched ankylosing spondylitis synovial fluid.

CDR3 length equals 13 residues. V dropped 2 bases and J dropped 6 bases, with 12 bases sitting between them. The germline CDR1 and CDR2 sequences are SGHDT and YYEEEE. Libraries of TCR beta came from quantitative 5'-RACE with molecular barcodes. TCRdb fed the 5' RACE reads into MiXCR, producing one record per CDR3 protein. The repertoire holds about 400,000 distinct CDR3 sequences, with 20% as singletons. The sample taken for sequencing was blood, either unsorted or a sorted T cell fraction (not recorded which). The chain combines TRBV5-6 with TRBJ2-7, with D perhaps TRBD2 (6 bases). The origin of this receptor is a male donor with ankylosing spondylitis or in good health (not recorded which). This chain's CDR3 is CASSLWGGLEQYF. As DNA, the CDR3 is TGTGCCAGCAGCTTATGGGGAGGCCTCGAGCAGTACTTC.